The 19 T cell receptor beta chains below were found in one sample sequenced in a study of cytomegalovirus exposure and HLA in healthy donors. Use of 60 Vbeta and 13 Jbeta primers characterized the PCR. The assay was immunoSEQ multiplex PCR, and TCRdb's table has in-frame clones only and misses some. The sample lists 140,000 to 150,000 clones; 65% to 80% were seen once. The sequenced sample was PBMCs. Receptor source: a man aged 25 to 40 in good health and CMV-seronegative.

The chain recombines TRBV19 with TRBJ2-6, with 7 bases aligning to TRBD1. V shed 10 bases and J 2 bases; nucleotides not matched to a gene: 5. Germline lookup yields CDR1 LNHDA and CDR2 SQIVND (reference sequence). The CDR3 has 14 amino acids. CDR3 residues: CATKTGAGANVLTF. DNA of the CDR3: TGTGCCACTAAAACAGGGGCTGGGGCCAACGTCCTGACTTTC.

V and J are TRBV6-1 and TRBJ2-7; maybe TRBD2 (6 bases). The ends were cut back, 8 bases at V and 1 base at J, with 15 bases in the middle. The CDR3 has 14 residues. The germline gives CDR1 MNHNS, CDR2 SASEGT. CDR3 protein: CASRLGAGSYEQYF. The CDR3 DNA reads TGTGCCAGCCGATTAGGCGCGGGGTCCTACGAGCAGTACTTC.

CDR3 protein: CASIPPGGSDTQYF. CDR3 DNA sequence: TGTGCCAGCATCCCCCCCGGGGGATCAGATACGCAGTATTTT. The chain joins TRBV7-8 to TRBJ2-3; D is perhaps TRBD2 (6 bases). Germline V gene sequence: CDR1 SGHVS, CDR2 FQNEAQ. This CDR3 is built from 14 residues. Trimming cost V 7 bases and J 4 bases, with 15 bases left between them. The whole variable domain, remainder taken from reference TRBV7-8 and TRBJ2-3, is GAGVSQSPRYKVAKRGQDVALRCDPISGHVSLFWYQQALGQGPEFLTYFQNEAQLDKSGLPSDRFFAERPEGSVSTLKIQRTQQEDSAVYLCASIPPGGSDTQYFGPGTRLTVL.

The rearrangement joins TRBV6-5 to TRBJ2-3; a weak D match, TRBD2 (5 bases). Trimming cost V 6 bases and J 4 bases, with 8 bases left between them. The CDR3 is made up of 12 amino acids. Germline-derived CDR1 and CDR2 are MNHEY and SVGAGI. For the CDR3, the DNA is TGTGCCAGCAGCCCGGGGTCAGATACGCAGTATTTT. Translating gives CASSPGSDTQYF.

This chain connects TRBV29-1 to TRBJ1-2, with a weak D call TRBD1 (6 bases). The V end was cut by 7 bases, the J end by 2 bases, with 11 bases between. The CDR3 sequence is 12 residues long. Germline assignment: CDR1 SQVTM and CDR2 ANQGSEA. This chain's CDR3 is CSAGDRNYGYTF. The CDR3 bases are TGCAGCGCGGGTGACAGGAACTATGGCTACACCTTC.

This chain connects TRBV10-2 to TRBJ2-7, with D perhaps TRBD1 (5 bases). The CDR3 sequence is 13 residues long. CDR1 WSHSY and CDR2 SAAADI come from the germline V gene. V was clipped by 7 bases and J by 3 bases, with 13 bases between them. CDR3 nucleotide sequence: TGCGCCAGCAAGAGGTCGCAGGGCTACGAGCAGTACTTC. Amino acid sequence: CASKRSQGYEQYF.

The V and J genes are TRBV10-3 and TRBJ1-3; tentatively, D is TRBD1 (5 bases). Germline V CDR1 and CDR2: ENHRY, SYGVKD. CDR3 length: 14 residues. V was shortened by 4 bases and J by 0 bases, with 7 bases between the two germline ends. The CDR3 sequence is CAISGDSSGNTIYF. In nucleotides, the CDR3 is TGTGCCATCAGTGGAGACAGCTCTGGAAACACCATATATTTT.

The table lists this clone with a count of one. The chain joins TRBV10-3 to TRBJ1-1, with 12 bases fitting TRBD1. Germline V gene data show CDR1 as ENHRY and CDR2 as SYGVKD. V was pared by 8 bases and J by 1 base, with 5 bases of the junction left unmatched. This CDR3 region has 15 residues. DNA of the CDR3: TGTGCCATCCGGGGGACAGGGGGCGCGAACACTGAAGCTTTCTTT. Translated: CAIRGTGGANTEAFF.

J is TRBJ1-4 and V is TRBV15; D may be TRBD1 (6 bases). Germline V gene data show CDR1 as LNHNV and CDR2 as YYDKDF (reference sequence). The V and J ends lost 2 bases and 3 bases respectively, with 10 bases between them. CDR3 size: 15 residues. As DNA, the CDR3 is TGTGCCACCAGCAGAAACAGGGACCCTAATGAAAAACTGTTTTTT. As protein: CATSRNRDPNEKLFF. The complete variable domain, with remaining parts taken from reference TRBV15 and TRBJ1-4, reads DAMVIQNPRYQVTQFGKPVTLSCSQTLNHNVMYWYQQKSSQAPKLLFHYYDKDFNNEADTPDNFQSRRPNTSFCFLDIRSPGLGDTAMYLCATSRNRDPNEKLFFGSGTQLSVL.

This clone was counted once. This sample includes further DNA sequences coding for the same CDR3. V usage is TRBV5-4 and J usage is TRBJ2-7; D possibly corresponds to TRBD1 (6 bases). With 2 bases removed from V and 3 bases from J, the gap between germline ends came to 15 bases. The CDR3 has 15 amino acids. The germline CDR1 and CDR2 sequences are SGHNT and YYREEE (reference sequence). This CDR3 is CASSLQGRGFYEQYF. The CDR3 region has the DNA TGTGCCAGCAGCTTACAGGGAAGAGGATTCTACGAGCAGTACTTC.

This chain joins TRBV28 and TRBJ1-5; TRBD1 is a possible D gene (6 bases). Germline V gives CDR1 MDHEN, CDR2 SYDVKM. The germline V and J ends were trimmed by 2 bases and 10 bases, with 18 bases remaining between them. The CDR3 has 15 amino acids. The CDR3 DNA follows: TGTGCCAGCAGTTTAAGCGGGGTGGGGGGACAACCCCAGCATTTT. Residues: CASSLSGVGGQPQHF.

The chain carries TRBV10-3 and TRBJ1-1; D gene unclear. Germline assignment: CDR1 ENHRY and CDR2 SYGVKD. The ends were cut back, 2 bases at V and 4 bases at J, with 11 bases in the middle. The CDR3 has 14 residues. The CDR3 reads CAISEQSGSTEAFF. As DNA, the CDR3 is TGTGCCATCAGTGAGCAGAGTGGGAGCACTGAAGCTTTCTTT.

The V and J genes are TRBV7-9 and TRBJ1-2; TRBD1 aligns across 7 bases. Germline values: CDR1 SEHNR, CDR2 FQNEAQ (reference sequence). The CDR3 totals 12 residues. V lost 4 bases to trimming and J lost 5 bases; unmatched junction nucleotides: 1. CDR3 loop: CASSSGGYGYTF. For the CDR3, the DNA is TGTGCCAGCAGCTCAGGGGGGTATGGCTACACCTTC.

The rearrangement links TRBV7-9 to TRBJ2-1; 9 bases line up with TRBD2. The V gene's germline CDR1 is SEHNR and CDR2 FQNEAQ (reference sequence). This CDR3 region has 15 residues. The junction had 6 bases not matched to a gene; V was cut back by 4 bases and J by 5 bases. CDR3 DNA sequence: TGTGCCAGCAGCTCTAGCGGGACCTGGGACAATGAGCAGTTCTTC. It specifies CASSSSGTWDNEQFF. Full variable domain (outside the CDR3, taken from reference TRBV7-9 and TRBJ2-1): DTGVSQNPRHKITKRGQNVTFRCDPISEHNRLYWYRQTLGQGPEFLTYFQNEAQLEKSRLLSDRFSAERPKGSFSTLEIQRTEQGDSAMYLCASSSSGTWDNEQFFGPGTRLTVL.

V is TRBV5-1 and J is TRBJ2-3; 11 positions agree with TRBD2. CDR3 length: 17 residues. V lost 0 bases, J lost 5 bases, and 8 bases stayed unmatched. CDR1 SGHRS and CDR2 YFSETQ come from the germline V gene. In DNA, the CDR3 is TGCGCCAGCAGCTTGGTTAGCGGGAGGGCCGGTGAAGATACGCAGTATTTT. The encoded protein is CASSLVSGRAGEDTQYF.

The chain joins TRBV7-9 to TRBJ1-4, with D tentatively TRBD1 (6 bases). Germline V CDR1 and CDR2: SEHNR, FQNEAQ (reference sequence). This CDR3 is built from 16 residues. The V gene lost 1 base and the J gene lost 0 bases, with 9 bases spanning the gap. CDR3 residues: CASSLGTAATNEKLFF. The CDR3 DNA follows: TGTGCCAGCAGCTTAGGGACAGCCGCAACTAATGAAAAACTGTTTTTT.

In this sample, this clone turned up a few times. The CDR3 DNA reads as TGTGCCAGTTTTGAAGGACAGTCTAACTATGGCTACACCTTC. Protein: CASFEGQSNYGYTF. The genes are TRBV28 and TRBJ1-2; maybe TRBD1 (6 bases). V was cut by 9 bases and J by 0 bases, with 14 bases left in between. Germline V gives CDR1 MDHEN, CDR2 SYDVKM. The CDR3 is 14 amino acids.

J is TRBJ1-5 and V is TRBV28; 8 positions match TRBD1. J lost 7 bases, V lost 4 bases, and 6 bases had no gene match. This CDR3 comprises 14 residues. Germline V gene lookup returns CDR1 MDHEN and CDR2 SYDVKM. CDR3 sequence: CASSSPDRAQPQHF. CDR3 in DNA: TGTGCCAGCAGTTCCCCGGACAGGGCGCAGCCCCAGCATTTT.

The chain joins TRBV15 to TRBJ2-2; 8 nucleotides agree with TRBD2. Trimming took 3 bases from V and 1 from J; bases not matched to a gene: 10. In germline, CDR1 is LNHNV, CDR2 YYDKDF (reference sequence). The CDR3 is 18 residues long. CDR3 nucleotides: TGTGCCACCAGCAGGCATTGGGGGCGGGGGGTGAACACCGGGGAGCTGTTTTTT. This gives the protein CATSRHWGRGVNTGELFF.